This T cell receptor (beta chain) was recorded in a study of T cell responses to AZD1222 COVID-19 vaccine. The method was immunoSEQ multiplex PCR; TCRdb's version includes in-frame clones alone and lacks a portion of them. The data contain about 120,000 clones, about 90% of them seen just once; the ten biggest clones take up around 1.5%. The germline gives CDR1 SGHAT, CDR2 FQNNGV. CDR3 length: 15 residues. J lost 4 bases, V lost 5 bases, and 7 bases had no gene match. The chain combines TRBV11-2 with TRBJ1-5, with TRBD1 identical over 8 bases. The receptor comes from an adult who received the AZD1222 COVID-19 vaccine. The material was peripheral blood, obtained 28 days after the second AZD1222 dose. The CDR3 DNA reads as TGTGCCAGCAGCCCCGGGACAGGCAATAATCAGCCCCAGCATTTT. Protein sequence: CASSPGTGNNQPQHF. Full variable domain (rest looked up from reference TRBV11-2 and TRBJ1-5): EAGVAQSPRYKIIEKRQSVAFWCNPISGHATLYWYQQILGQGPKLLIQFQNNGVVDDSQLPKDRFSAERLKGVDSTLKIQPAKLEDSAVYLCASSPGTGNNQPQHFGDGTRLSIL.